The 7 T cell receptor beta chains below were found in one sample sequenced in a study of OX40 agonist ivuxolimab in advanced cancers. Sequenced by immunoSEQ multiplex PCR; TCRdb stores in-frame clones only, minus some. The sample shows tens of thousands of clones, about four fifths of them seen only once. Sequences were derived from CD4+ or CD8+ T cells sorted from blood, sampled in a trial of the OX40 agonist ivuxolimab. The receptors were sampled from an adult with an advanced solid tumor such as melanoma, head and neck, liver or kidney cancer.

The chain uses TRBV30 and TRBJ2-6, with D possibly being TRBD1 (5 bases). The CDR3 sequence is 14 residues long. Looked up from germline, CDR1 is GTSNPN and CDR2 is SVGIG (reference sequence). Trimming left V 2 bases short and J 1 base short, with 6 bases between. As DNA, the CDR3 is TGTGCCTGGAGTAAGGGGTCTGGGGCCAACGTCCTGACTTTC. The encoded protein is CAWSKGSGANVLTF.

This chain uses TRBV7-9 with TRBJ2-7; D uncertain. Trimming removed 5 bases at V and 3 bases at J, with 11 bases between. Per germline, CDR1 SEHNR and CDR2 FQNEAQ (reference sequence). CDR3 size: 13 residues. In DNA, the CDR3 is TGTGCCAGCAGCCCCGAGTTATTCTACGAGCAGTACTTC. Translating gives CASSPELFYEQYF.

V gene TRBV30 combines with J gene TRBJ2-1; a possible D gene is TRBD2 (5 bases). With 4 bases removed from V and 14 bases from J, the gap between germline ends came to 18 bases. The CDR3 extends over 12 amino acids. Germline values: CDR1 GTSNPN, CDR2 SVGIG (reference sequence). This CDR3 is CAWTLPGMEEFF. In nucleotides, the CDR3 is TGTGCCTGGACCCTCCCCGGTATGGAGGAGTTCTTC.

This clone has just a few counts. The gene calls are TRBV9 and TRBJ2-3; 12 bases match TRBD2. Losses at the gene ends were 0 bases for V and 3 bases for J; bases not matched to a gene: 5. This CDR3 is 17 amino acids long. Germline CDR1 and CDR2: SGDLS and YYNGEE. The chain's CDR3 is CASSVEPSGRVTDTQYF. DNA for the CDR3: TGTGCCAGCAGCGTAGAACCTAGCGGGAGGGTGACAGATACGCAGTATTTT.

The chain is built from TRBV4-3 and TRBJ2-4; 10 bases fit TRBD2. The germline gives CDR1 LGHNA, CDR2 YSLEER. The CDR3 is 16 residues long. Germline trimming cut 2 bases from V and 8 bases from J; bases unmatched to any gene: 9. In DNA form, the CDR3 reads TGCGCCAGCAGCCAAACATTAGCGGGAGGTGTGGACATTCAGTACTTC. It specifies CASSQTLAGGVDIQYF.

The chain couples TRBV11-2 to TRBJ2-1; D gene uncertain. Between the trimmed V and J ends, which lost 2 bases and 9 bases, there was a span of 11 bases. The CDR3 runs 13 residues. Germline values: CDR1 SGHAT, CDR2 FQNNGV. CDR3 in amino acids: CASSLSEDLEQFF. Here the CDR3 DNA reads TGTGCCAGCAGCTTAAGCGAAGACCTTGAGCAGTTCTTC.

CDR3 residues: CASSYGTTRSYEQYF. The CDR3 DNA sequence: TGTGCCAGCAGCTACGGGACTACCCGCTCCTACGAGCAGTACTTC. The V call is TRBV7-2, the J call TRBJ2-7; 7 positions match TRBD2. The ends lost 4 bases at V and 0 bases at J; junction bases unmatched: 6. The CDR3 consists of 15 residues. The germline V gene encodes CDR1 SGHTA and CDR2 FQGNSA.